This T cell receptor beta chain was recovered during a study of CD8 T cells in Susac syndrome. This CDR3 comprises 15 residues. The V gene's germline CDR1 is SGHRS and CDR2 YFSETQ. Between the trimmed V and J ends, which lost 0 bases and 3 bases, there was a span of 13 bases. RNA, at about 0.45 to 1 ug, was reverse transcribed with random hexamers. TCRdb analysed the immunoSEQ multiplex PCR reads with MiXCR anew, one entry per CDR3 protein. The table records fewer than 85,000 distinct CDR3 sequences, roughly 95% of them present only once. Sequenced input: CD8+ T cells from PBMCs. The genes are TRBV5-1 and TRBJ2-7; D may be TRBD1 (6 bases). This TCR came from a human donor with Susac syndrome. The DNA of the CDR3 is TGCGCCAGCAGCTTGGAGGACAGTTTGGGCTACGAGCAGTACTTC. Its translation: CASSLEDSLGYEQYF.